A single T cell receptor beta chain is shown here with its context. These data originate in a study of Ad26.COV2.S vaccination and SARS-CoV-2 variants. The assay was immunoSEQ multiplex PCR, and TCRdb's table has in-frame clones only and misses some. The table lists roughly 390,000 clones, roughly nine tenths of them singletons, with 3.5% in the top ten. Treatment meaning: around 19 received Ad26.COV2.S at low or high dose, single or two shots; several received placebo; per-sample allocation not given. Material that was analyzed had been drawn on day 63 after the first vaccine or placebo injection. It was Wuhan-strain SARS-CoV-2 spike that the Ad26 vaccine vector expressed. Germline V lookup: CDR1 MNHEY, CDR2 SMNVEV (reference sequence). Trimming left V 6 bases short and J 6 bases short, with 15 bases between. The CDR3 totals 15 residues.

This TCR derives from a person between 18 and 65 years old who received the Ad26.COV2.S COVID-19 vaccine or a placebo. The rearrangement joins TRBV27 to TRBJ1-6; a weak D match, TRBD1 (6 bases). The material sequenced was peripheral blood, taken in a trial of Ad26.COV2.S vaccine versus placebo. The CDR3 DNA reads as TGTGCCAGCAGAATTTGGACAGCGGGTAATTCACCCCTCCACTTT. It translates to CASRIWTAGNSPLHF.